This T cell receptor beta chain was profiled in a study of cytomegalovirus exposure and HLA in healthy donors. Study-level findings and limits: Productive status was seen about 87% or about 30% of the time for most TCR beta V segments in an earlier analysis. Associated with HLA alleles at 0.05 false discovery rate in a later analysis were around 15,000 TCR beta sequences.

As to this clone: Its target is not known.

13 Jbeta primers and 60 Vbeta primers were used for the PCR. Sequencing was performed with immunoSEQ multiplex PCR; in TCRdb, only in-frame clones are kept and a portion is missing. The table shows approximately 210,000 clones, with about 80% occurring only once. Donors sampled were nominally healthy, though unrecorded immune exposures were likely. This TCR came from a male donor in good health and CMV-seronegative. Input material: PBMCs.

CDR3 nucleotide sequence: TGTGCCAGCAGCTTGGGGCGGGGGATTAACTATGGCTACACCTTC. It specifies CASSLGRGINYGYTF. The chain links TRBV5-6 to TRBJ1-2; a possible D gene is TRBD1 (5 bases). Germline loops: CDR1 SGHDT, CDR2 YYEEEE. The CDR3 has 15 amino acids. V lost 0 bases, J lost 1 base, and 10 bases lay in between.